Below, 21 T cell receptor beta chains from the same sample are listed, as sequenced in a study of T-cell memory formation after mild COVID-19. TCRdb re-analysed the 5' RACE reads in MiXCR, keeping a single row per CDR3 protein. The data hold around 130,000 distinct CDR3 sequences, with about 5.9% observed a single time. Sequenced input: PBMCs or a T cell subset sorted from them (not recorded which). These receptors all come from an adult woman who had mild COVID-19 (a few samples of this study predate the infection). Cell type and time point are not known.

This clonotype was counted between two and nine times. This sequence joins TRBV7-9 and TRBJ2-7; D remains unclear. The germline V and J ends were trimmed by 3 bases and 0 bases, with 9 bases remaining between them. The germline V gene encodes CDR1 SEHNR and CDR2 FQNEAQ (reference sequence). This CDR3 comprises 14 residues. The CDR3, as DNA: TGTGCCAGCAGCTTTGCAGAGAGCTCCTACGAGCAGTACTTC. Translated, it gives CASSFAESSYEQYF.

This clonotype was observed at least ten times. The rearrangement links TRBV20-1 to TRBJ1-1; 7 nucleotides line up with TRBD1. Germline-derived CDR1 and CDR2 are DFQATT and SNEGSKA (reference sequence). Trimming removed 7 bases from V and 1 base from J; junction bases left unmatched: 6. The CDR3 length is 13 residues. CDR3 region: CSVAQGKNTEAFF. The CDR3 DNA sequence: TGCAGTGTTGCACAGGGGAAGAACACTGAAGCTTTCTTT.

Only a few counts were recorded for this clonotype. The rearrangement uses TRBV7-9 and TRBJ2-7, with D unresolved. The CDR3 has 15 amino acids. Germline V lookup: CDR1 SEHNR, CDR2 FQNEAQ (reference sequence). V shed 0 bases and J shed 5 bases, with 14 bases lying between them. CDR3 in amino acids: CASSLAPSSKDEQYF. DNA of the CDR3: TGTGCCAGCAGCTTAGCGCCGAGTAGTAAGGACGAGCAGTACTTC.

The V gene is TRBV7-9, the J gene TRBJ2-7; 8 bases are a match to TRBD2. The germline V gene has CDR1 SEHNR and CDR2 FQNEAQ (reference sequence). The CDR3 covers 17 residues. With 1 base clipped from V and 0 bases from J, the junction kept 8 bases outside the gene matches. The CDR3 loop is CASSLEGLAGRSYEQYF. CDR3 DNA sequence: TGTGCCAGCAGCTTAGAAGGGCTAGCGGGCCGCTCCTACGAGCAGTACTTC.

This clonotype showed up many times. The chain uses TRBV20-1 and TRBJ1-6, with 8 bases identical to TRBD1. There are 18 residues in the CDR3. V dropped 1 base and J dropped 6; count of bases not matched to a gene: 14. Germline V CDR1 and CDR2: DFQATT, SNEGSKA (reference sequence). CDR3: CSARGTRQGRGSNSPLHF. CDR3 in DNA: TGCAGTGCTAGAGGTACTCGACAGGGGAGGGGTTCTAATTCACCCCTCCACTTT.

This clonotype has more than one count but fewer than ten. The J gene is TRBJ1-1, the V gene TRBV12-3 or TRBV12-4; D might be TRBD1 (6 bases). This CDR3 spans 13 amino acids. The V gene lost 6 bases and the J gene lost 4 bases, with 12 bases spanning the gap. The CDR3 sequence is CASSRGGFTEAFF. The DNA of the CDR3 is TGTGCCAGCAGCCGCGGGGGCTTCACTGAAGCTTTCTTT.

The chain employs TRBV5-1 and TRBJ2-2; no reliable D call. Germline CDR1 SGHRS, CDR2 YFSETQ. This CDR3 is 12 amino acids long. The germline V and J ends were trimmed by 3 bases and 5 bases, with 5 bases remaining between them. Here the CDR3 reads CASSSSTGELFF. The DNA of the CDR3 is TGCGCCAGCAGCTCTTCGACCGGGGAGCTGTTTTTT.

This clonotype was seen a few times. The V call is TRBV5-1, the J call TRBJ1-1, with TRBD1 as a possible D gene (5 bases). Germline-derived CDR1 and CDR2 are SGHRS and YFSETQ. This CDR3 comprises 15 residues. Trimming stripped 1 base from V and 6 bases from J, with 16 bases between. DNA for the CDR3: TGCGCCAGCAGCTTGAGCGGCAGGGACGGGGCTGAAGCTTTCTTT. Its translation is CASSLSGRDGAEAFF.

This clonotype was detected ten times or more. V and J are TRBV5-6 and TRBJ2-3, with unresolved D. CDR1 is SGHDT, CDR2 YYEEEE, per germline. The length of the CDR3 is 16 residues. The V end lost 4 bases, the J end lost 4 bases, and 19 bases lay between the germline ends. CDR3 sequence (DNA): TGTGCCAGCAGCCTCCACAAGGGCCCGACTCCAGATACGCAGTATTTT. It codes for CASSLHKGPTPDTQYF.

This sequence joins TRBV4-2 and TRBJ2-3; D uncertain. V gave up 4 bases and J gave up 6 bases, with 11 bases separating them. The germline V gene has CDR1 LGHNA and CDR2 YNFKEQ. The CDR3 contains 13 residues. This CDR3 is CASSPRLWDTQYF. The CDR3 DNA follows: TGTGCCAGCAGCCCAAGACTCTGGGATACGCAGTATTTT.

This clonotype has ten or more counts. This chain joins TRBV5-5 and TRBJ2-7; 7 bases are a match to TRBD1. The junction had 6 bases not matched to a gene; V was cut back by 4 bases and J by 2 bases. The CDR3 spans 14 residues. Germline-derived CDR1 and CDR2 are SGHKS and YYEKEE (reference sequence). This CDR3 is CASSPWTGTYEQYF. The CDR3 nucleotides read TGTGCCAGCAGCCCGTGGACAGGTACCTACGAGCAGTACTTC. Drawing the rest from reference TRBV5-5 and TRBJ2-7, the complete variable domain is DAGVTQSPTHLIKTRGQQVTLRCSPISGHKSVSWYQQVLGQGPQFIFQYYEKEERGRGNFPDRFSARQFPNYSSELNVNALLLGDSALYLCASSPWTGTYEQYFGPGTRLTVT.

The rearrangement links TRBV7-2 to TRBJ2-2; 9 bases are a match to TRBD2. The CDR3 consists of 18 residues. V lost 8 bases to trimming and J lost 1 base; unmatched junction nucleotides: 14. Germline lookup yields CDR1 SGHTA and CDR2 FQGNSA. CDR3 in amino acids: CASPAGLAGSGNTGELFF. CDR3 coding DNA: TGTGCCAGCCCCGCGGGGCTAGCGGGATCGGGGAACACCGGGGAGCTGTTTTTT.

This clonotype showed up many times. The chain couples TRBV18 to TRBJ2-1; D perhaps matches TRBD1 (5 bases). The CDR3 is 17 residues long. Trimming removed 1 base at V and 3 bases at J, with 16 bases between. Per the germline V gene, CDR1 is KGHSH and CDR2 is LQKENI. The CDR3 loop is CASSPRVRGLGYNEQFF. For the CDR3, the DNA is TGTGCCAGCTCACCACGAGTTAGGGGTCTCGGCTACAATGAGCAGTTCTTC.

This clonotype was found many times. V gene TRBV19 combines with J gene TRBJ1-5; 8 bases line up with TRBD1. The CDR3 spans 15 residues. Germline V gene lookup returns CDR1 LNHDA and CDR2 SQIVND (reference sequence). The V gene end was trimmed by 5 bases and the J gene end by 7 bases; junction bases not matched to a gene: 10. The CDR3 here is CASSPHTGGNQPQHF. In DNA, the CDR3 is TGTGCCAGTAGTCCTCATACAGGGGGAAACCAGCCCCAGCATTTT.

This clonotype was seen repeatedly, ten times or more. The chain has TRBV5-1 and TRBJ1-2; D is unresolved. V lost 4 bases, J lost 4 bases, and 14 bases lay in between. Germline CDR1 and CDR2: SGHRS and YFSETQ. The CDR3 length is 14 residues. Here the CDR3 reads CASSRNTRSYGYTF. CDR3 sequence (DNA): TGCGCCAGCAGCCGCAACACGAGAAGCTATGGCTACACCTTC.

This chain uses TRBV2 with TRBJ2-1; no firm D call. Germline CDR1 is SNHLY and CDR2 is FYNNEI. The CDR3 has 11 amino acids. The CDR3 region has the DNA TGTTCGGCAGGCTCCTACAATGAGCAGTTCTTC. Encoded protein: CSAGSYNEQFF.

V usage is TRBV7-9 and J usage is TRBJ2-1, with a weak D call TRBD2 (5 bases). The CDR3 runs 15 residues. Germline CDR1 reads SEHNR; CDR2 reads FQNEAQ (reference sequence). V lost 1 base and J 5 bases, leaving 12 bases between the germline ends. The CDR3 loop reads CASSLVASNHNEQFF. CDR3 DNA sequence: TGTGCCAGCAGCTTAGTGGCTAGCAACCACAATGAGCAGTTCTTC.

This clonotype has ten or more counts. The V call is TRBV6-1, the J call TRBJ2-7, with TRBD1 identical over 8 bases. The V gene end was trimmed by 0 bases and the J gene end by 3 bases; junction bases not matched to a gene: 4. Germline V gene data show CDR1 as MNHNS and CDR2 as SASEGT. The CDR3 is made up of 15 amino acids. The CDR3, as DNA: TGTGCCAGCAGTGAAGCGGACAGGGTGGGCTACGAGCAGTACTTC. Its translation: CASSEADRVGYEQYF.

This clonotype was counted at least ten times. The rearrangement joins TRBV9 to TRBJ2-5, with a weak D call TRBD2 (5 bases). Germline CDR1 SGDLS, CDR2 YYNGEE. V shed 3 bases and J shed 2 bases, with 14 bases lying between them. The CDR3 covers 15 residues. CDR3 sequence: CASSGNPRGQETQYF. CDR3 bases: TGTGCCAGCAGCGGCAACCCTAGAGGGCAAGAGACCCAGTACTTC.

This clonotype has a count of ten or more. The V and J genes are TRBV7-9 and TRBJ1-2; TRBD1 is a possible D gene (5 bases). Germline CDR1 and CDR2: SEHNR and FQNEAQ (reference sequence). The CDR3 is 14 residues long. Trimming removed 1 base at V and 5 bases at J, with 11 bases between. The CDR3 nucleotides read TGTGCCAGCAGCTTAGTCGGGGCCGAATATGGCTACACCTTC. Residues: CASSLVGAEYGYTF.

This clonotype was found many times. V is TRBV10-3 and J is TRBJ2-3; TRBD1 aligns across 7 bases. Germline loops: CDR1 ENHRY, CDR2 SYGVKD. This CDR3 contains 12 residues. The trim removed 10 bases at V and 3 bases at J, leaving 4 bases unmatched. The CDR3 here is CATGTATDTQYF. The CDR3 region has the DNA TGTGCCACCGGGACAGCGACAGATACGCAGTATTTT.